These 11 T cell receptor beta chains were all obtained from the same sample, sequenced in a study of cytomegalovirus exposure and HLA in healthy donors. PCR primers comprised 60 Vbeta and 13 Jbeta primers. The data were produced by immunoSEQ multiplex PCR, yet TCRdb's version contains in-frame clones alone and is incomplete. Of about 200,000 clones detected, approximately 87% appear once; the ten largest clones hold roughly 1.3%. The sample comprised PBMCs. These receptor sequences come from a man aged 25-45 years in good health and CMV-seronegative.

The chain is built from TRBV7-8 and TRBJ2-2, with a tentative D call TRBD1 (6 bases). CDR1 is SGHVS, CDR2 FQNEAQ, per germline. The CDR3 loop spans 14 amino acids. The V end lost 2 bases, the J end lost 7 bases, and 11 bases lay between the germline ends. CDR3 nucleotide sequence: TGTGCCAGCAGCTTATTGGGGGCTGGCGGGGAGCTGTTTTTT. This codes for CASSLLGAGGELFF.

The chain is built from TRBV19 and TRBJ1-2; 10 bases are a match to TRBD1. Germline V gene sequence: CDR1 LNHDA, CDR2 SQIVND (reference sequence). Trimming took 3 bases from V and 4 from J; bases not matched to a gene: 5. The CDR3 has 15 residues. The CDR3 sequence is CASSIDRGRVYGYTF. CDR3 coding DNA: TGTGCCAGTAGTATCGACAGGGGGCGCGTCTATGGCTACACCTTC.

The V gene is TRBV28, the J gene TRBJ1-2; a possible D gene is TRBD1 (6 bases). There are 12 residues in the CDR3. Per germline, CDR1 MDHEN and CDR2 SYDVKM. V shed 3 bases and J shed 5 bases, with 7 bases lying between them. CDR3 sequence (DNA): TGTGCCAGCAGTTTCGGACAGTATGGCTACACCTTC. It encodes CASSFGQYGYTF.

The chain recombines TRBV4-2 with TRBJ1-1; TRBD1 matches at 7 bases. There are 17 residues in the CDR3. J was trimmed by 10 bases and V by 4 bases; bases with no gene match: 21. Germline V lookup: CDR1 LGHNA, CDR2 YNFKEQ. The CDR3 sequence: CASSLAPGQQLFRGAFF. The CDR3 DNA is TGTGCCAGCAGCCTGGCTCCGGGACAGCAGCTCTTCCGGGGAGCTTTCTTT.

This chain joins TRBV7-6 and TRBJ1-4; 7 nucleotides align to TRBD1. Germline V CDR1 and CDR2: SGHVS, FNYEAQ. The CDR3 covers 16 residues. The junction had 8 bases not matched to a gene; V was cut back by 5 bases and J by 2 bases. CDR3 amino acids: CASSPRQGATNEKLFF. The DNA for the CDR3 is TGTGCCAGCAGCCCTAGACAGGGTGCGACTAATGAAAAACTGTTTTTT.

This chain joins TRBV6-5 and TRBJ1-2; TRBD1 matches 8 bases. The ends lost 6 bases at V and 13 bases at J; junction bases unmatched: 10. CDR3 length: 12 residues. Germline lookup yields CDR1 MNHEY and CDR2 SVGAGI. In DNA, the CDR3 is TGTGCCAGCAGACCGGGACAGGAGCGTTTCACCTTC. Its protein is CASRPGQERFTF.

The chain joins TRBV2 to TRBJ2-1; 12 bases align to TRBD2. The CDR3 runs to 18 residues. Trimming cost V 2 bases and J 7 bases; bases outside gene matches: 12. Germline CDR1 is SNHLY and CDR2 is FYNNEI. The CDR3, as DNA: TGTGCCAGCAGTGAATTCGGTTCGTCTAGCGGGGGGGATAATGAGCAGTTCTTC. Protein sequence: CASSEFGSSSGGDNEQFF. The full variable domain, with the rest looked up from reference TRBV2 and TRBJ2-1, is EPEVTQTPSHQVTQMGQEVILRCVPISNHLYFYWYRQILGQKVEFLVSFYNNEISEKSEIFDDQFSVERPDGSNFTLKIRSTKLEDSAMYFCASSEFGSSSGGDNEQFFGPGTRLTVL.

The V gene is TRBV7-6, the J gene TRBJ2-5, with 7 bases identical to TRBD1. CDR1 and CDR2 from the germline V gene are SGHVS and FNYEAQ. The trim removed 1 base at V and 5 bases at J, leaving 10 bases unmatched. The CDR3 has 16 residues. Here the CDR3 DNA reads TGTGCCAGCAGCTTAGGAGGACAGGTCCCTCAGGAGACCCAGTACTTC. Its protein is CASSLGGQVPQETQYF.

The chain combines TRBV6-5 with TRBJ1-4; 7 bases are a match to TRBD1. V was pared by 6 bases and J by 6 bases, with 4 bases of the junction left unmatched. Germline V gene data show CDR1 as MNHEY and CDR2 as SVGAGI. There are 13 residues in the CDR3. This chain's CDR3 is CASSTDRDEKLFF. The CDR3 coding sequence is TGTGCCAGCAGCACTGACAGGGATGAAAAACTGTTTTTT.

DNA for the CDR3: TGTGCCAGCAGTGGACAGGGAGGGGAGTATGGCTACACCTTC. This translates into CASSGQGGEYGYTF. V and J are TRBV6-5 and TRBJ1-2; TRBD1 agrees at 8 bases. CDR1 is MNHEY, CDR2 SVGAGI, per germline. V gave up 5 bases and J gave up 5 bases; unmatched junction bases: 7. This CDR3 is built from 14 residues.

The CDR3 region is CASSLSGGRSHGTQYF. DNA for the CDR3: TGTGCCAGCAGCTTATCGGGCGGGAGGTCCCACGGAACGCAGTATTTT. The gene calls are TRBV7-9 and TRBJ2-3, with 8 positions matching TRBD2. V dropped 2 bases and J dropped 9; count of bases not matched to a gene: 13. In germline, CDR1 is SEHNR, CDR2 FQNEAQ (reference sequence). There are 16 residues in the CDR3.